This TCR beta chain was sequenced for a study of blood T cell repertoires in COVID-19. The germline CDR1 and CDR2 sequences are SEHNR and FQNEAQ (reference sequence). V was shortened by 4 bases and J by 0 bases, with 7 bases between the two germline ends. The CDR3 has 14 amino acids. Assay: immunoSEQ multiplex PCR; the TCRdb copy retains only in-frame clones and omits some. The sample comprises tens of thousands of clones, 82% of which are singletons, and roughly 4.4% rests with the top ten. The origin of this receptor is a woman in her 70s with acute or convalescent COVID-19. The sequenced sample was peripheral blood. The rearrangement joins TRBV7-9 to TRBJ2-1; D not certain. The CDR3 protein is CASSYSSSYNEQFF. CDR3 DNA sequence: TGTGCCAGCAGCTACTCGAGCTCCTACAATGAGCAGTTCTTC.